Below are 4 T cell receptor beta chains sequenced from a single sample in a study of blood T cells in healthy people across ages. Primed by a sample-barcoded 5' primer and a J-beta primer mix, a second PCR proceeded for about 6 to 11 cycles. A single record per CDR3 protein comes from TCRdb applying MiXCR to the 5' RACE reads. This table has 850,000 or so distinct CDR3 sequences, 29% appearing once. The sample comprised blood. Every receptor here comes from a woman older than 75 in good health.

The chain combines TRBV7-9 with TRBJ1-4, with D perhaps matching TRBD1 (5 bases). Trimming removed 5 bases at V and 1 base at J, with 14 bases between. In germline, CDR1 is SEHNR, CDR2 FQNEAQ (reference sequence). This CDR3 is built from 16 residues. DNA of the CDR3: TGTGCCAGCAGCCCCCAAAGCAGGGTAACTAATGAAAAACTGTTTTTT. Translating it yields CASSPQSRVTNEKLFF.

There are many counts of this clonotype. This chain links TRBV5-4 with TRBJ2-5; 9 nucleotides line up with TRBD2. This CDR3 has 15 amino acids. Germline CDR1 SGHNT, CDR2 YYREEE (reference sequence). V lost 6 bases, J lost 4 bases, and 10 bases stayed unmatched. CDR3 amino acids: CASTTSGHYGETQYF. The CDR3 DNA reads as TGTGCCAGCACCACTAGCGGGCATTACGGAGAGACCCAGTACTTC. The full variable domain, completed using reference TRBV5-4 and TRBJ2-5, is ETGVTQSPTHLIKTRGQQVTLRCSSQSGHNTVSWYQQALGQGPQFIFQYYREEENGRGNFPPRFSGLQFPNYSSELNVNALELDDSALYLCASTTSGHYGETQYFGPGTRLLVL.

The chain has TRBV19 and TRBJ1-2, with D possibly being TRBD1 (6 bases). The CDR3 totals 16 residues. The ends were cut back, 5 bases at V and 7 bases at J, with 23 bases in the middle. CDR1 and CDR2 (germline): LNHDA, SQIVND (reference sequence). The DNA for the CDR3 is TGTGCCAGTAGTGTAGCCCTCTCGAGGGGGGCGGGTGGCTACACCTTC. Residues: CASSVALSRGAGGYTF.

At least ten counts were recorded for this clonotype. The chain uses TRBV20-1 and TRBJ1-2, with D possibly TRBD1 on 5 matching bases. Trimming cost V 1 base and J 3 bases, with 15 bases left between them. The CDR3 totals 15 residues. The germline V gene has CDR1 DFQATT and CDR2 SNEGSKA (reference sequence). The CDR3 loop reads CSARGAGGADYGYTF. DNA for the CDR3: TGCAGTGCTAGAGGCGCCGGGGGAGCAGACTATGGCTACACCTTC.